Following are 8 T cell receptor beta chains from one sample sequenced in a study of CD8 T cells in ankylosing spondylitis. TCRdb called the 5' RACE reads again in MiXCR, with one record for every CDR3 protein. Of about 260,000 distinct CDR3 sequences in the sample, about 20% are singletons; the top ten hold roughly 7.4%. The sample consisted of blood, either unsorted or a sorted T cell fraction (not recorded which). Receptor source: a male donor with ankylosing spondylitis or in good health (not recorded which).

V is TRBV5-1 and J is TRBJ2-1; D could derive from TRBD1 or TRBD2 (5 bases each). The ends were cut back, 5 bases at V and 10 bases at J, with 10 bases in the middle. This CDR3 has 11 residues. CDR1 is SGHRS, CDR2 YFSETQ, per germline. The CDR3 DNA follows: TGCGCCAGCAGGGATGGGACGGAGCAGTTCTTC. This translates into CASRDGTEQFF.

The rearrangement links TRBV10-3 to TRBJ2-7; 12 bases are a match to TRBD2. V shed 2 bases and J 7 bases; nucleotides not matched to a gene: 9. The germline gives CDR1 ENHRY, CDR2 SYGVKD. CDR3 length: 16 amino acids. The CDR3 coding sequence is TGTGCCATCAGTGAGAACGGGGGGACTAGCGGGTGGGAGCAGTACGTC. Protein sequence: CAISENGGTSGWEQYV.

This clonotype appeared many times. The chain combines TRBV10-2 with TRBJ2-3; 7 nucleotides align to TRBD1. The germline V gene encodes CDR1 WSHSY and CDR2 SAAADI. V dropped 5 bases and J dropped 11; count of bases not matched to a gene: 16. CDR3 length: 15 residues. CDR3 sequence (DNA): TGCGCCAGCAGTCTCCGGGACAGCCTTTTAGGCATGCAGTATTTT. This sequence encodes CASSLRDSLLGMQYF.

This clonotype has more than one count but fewer than ten. The V call is TRBV25-1, the J call TRBJ1-6, with unresolved D. Germline V gene data show CDR1 as MGHDK and CDR2 as SYGVNS. Trimming took off 0 bases at V and 7 bases at J, with 16 bases between the two ends. The CDR3 covers 17 residues. The CDR3 bases are TGTGCCAGCAGTGAATATGGTGGATCAGCCTTAAATTCACCCCTCCACTTT. This translates into CASSEYGGSALNSPLHF.

The J gene is TRBJ2-5, the V gene TRBV7-2; D remains ambiguous. This CDR3 comprises 12 residues. The ends were cut back, 2 bases at V and 5 bases at J, with 6 bases in the middle. Germline CDR1 reads SGHTA; CDR2 reads FQGNSA. CDR3 in DNA: TGTGCCAGCAGCTTACCTTGGGAGACCCAGTACTTC. This gives the protein CASSLPWETQYF.

V and J are TRBV24-1 and TRBJ2-5; D remains ambiguous. CDR1 is KGHDR, CDR2 SFDVKD, per germline. Trimming took off 6 bases at V and 3 bases at J, with 10 bases between the two ends. This CDR3 spans 13 amino acids. The CDR3, as DNA: TGTGCCACCAGTCCTGGAGTCAAAGAGACCCAGTACTTC. It yields the protein CATSPGVKETQYF.

This clonotype turned up a few times. The chain has TRBV28 and TRBJ2-2, with D perhaps matching TRBD2 (7 bases). Trimming shortened V by 6 bases and J by 5 bases, and 22 bases separated the two germline ends. The germline V gene encodes CDR1 MDHEN and CDR2 SYDVKM. CDR3 length: 17 residues. CDR3 sequence: CASSAPSRGGLTGELFF. The CDR3 DNA is TGTGCCAGCAGCGCTCCCTCGAGGGGGGGCCTAACCGGGGAGCTGTTTTTT.

This clonotype was seen a few times. The chain carries TRBV5-1 and TRBJ2-5; D not certain. This CDR3 contains 15 residues. Trimming left V 0 bases short and J 5 bases short, with 14 bases between. Per germline, CDR1 SGHRS and CDR2 YFSETQ. CDR3 DNA sequence: TGCGCCAGCAGCTTGGGTGGTTCCGTGAGCGAGACCCAGTACTTC. This gives the protein CASSLGGSVSETQYF.